These 16 T cell receptor beta chains originate from one sample sequenced in a study of cytomegalovirus exposure and HLA in healthy donors. Sequencing was performed with immunoSEQ multiplex PCR; in TCRdb, only in-frame clones are kept and a portion is missing. The sample shows fewer than 250,000 clones, about 86% of them seen only once. Input material: PBMCs. The receptors here all came from a man aged 18 to 29 in good health and CMV-seronegative.

The genes are TRBV5-6 and TRBJ2-7; D is unclear. The V gene lost 4 bases and the J gene lost 0 bases, with 11 bases spanning the gap. The CDR3 totals 14 residues. The germline CDR1 and CDR2 sequences are SGHDT and YYEEEE. The CDR3: CASSVDMSSYEQYF. In DNA, the CDR3 is TGTGCCAGCAGCGTCGACATGAGCTCCTACGAGCAGTACTTC.

The chain joins TRBV5-6 to TRBJ2-7; D call uncertain. The CDR3 runs to 14 residues. From germline, CDR1 is SGHDT and CDR2 YYEEEE. V lost 5 bases and J lost 3, with 15 bases in between. The CDR3 region is CASRTAASNYEQYF. Written as DNA, the CDR3 is TGTGCCAGCAGGACGGCGGCGTCAAACTACGAGCAGTACTTC. The whole variable domain, remainder taken from reference TRBV5-6 and TRBJ2-7, is DAGVTQSPTHLIKTRGQQVTLRCSPKSGHDTVSWYQQALGQGPQFIFQYYEEEERQRGNFPDRFSGHQFPNYSSELNVNALLLGDSALYLCASRTAASNYEQYFGPGTRLTVT.

This clone was picked up one time. J is TRBJ1-6 and V is TRBV27; TRBD1 matches 12 bases. In germline, CDR1 is MNHEY, CDR2 SMNVEV (reference sequence). The CDR3 consists of 19 residues. Unmatched junction bases numbered 10, after V lost 0 bases and J lost 7 bases. This CDR3 is CASSLSSGTGGAVNSPLHF. The CDR3 DNA sequence: TGTGCCAGCAGTTTATCTTCCGGGACAGGGGGCGCGGTAAATTCACCCCTCCACTTT.

The rearrangement links TRBV6-5 to TRBJ2-2, with 8 bases that match TRBD2. Germline values: CDR1 MNHEY, CDR2 SVGAGI. CDR3 size: 14 residues. Losses at the gene ends were 10 bases for V and 1 base for J; bases not matched to a gene: 5. CDR3: CAIGGDENTGELFF. CDR3 nucleotides: TGTGCCATCGGGGGGGACGAGAACACCGGGGAGCTGTTTTTT.

This clone has only one observation. The chain has TRBV27 and TRBJ2-3; 10 nucleotides align to TRBD2. CDR3 length: 16 residues. The germline V gene encodes CDR1 MNHEY and CDR2 SMNVEV (reference sequence). V trimming: 5 bases; J trimming: 3 bases; junction bases outside the gene matches: 8. The CDR3 DNA reads as TGTGCCAGCAGTCCACTAATAGCGGGGGGAACAGATACGCAGTATTTT. Translated: CASSPLIAGGTDTQYF.

The rearrangement joins TRBV18 to TRBJ2-3; no reliable D call. Germline CDR1 is KGHSH and CDR2 is LQKENI. CDR3 length: 13 amino acids. V gave up 3 bases and J gave up 6 bases, with 10 bases separating them. CDR3 sequence reads: CASSPYGFDTQYF. The CDR3 coding sequence is TGTGCCAGCTCACCGTACGGTTTCGATACGCAGTATTTT.

The chain uses TRBV27 and TRBJ2-3, with a possible D match to TRBD2 (6 bases). CDR3 length: 15 amino acids. Germline CDR1 reads MNHEY; CDR2 reads SMNVEV (reference sequence). Trimming took off 2 bases at V and 2 bases at J, with 11 bases between the two ends. The CDR3 sequence is CASSLPGLTTDTQYF. The DNA of the CDR3 is TGTGCCAGCAGTTTACCCGGACTAACCACAGATACGCAGTATTTT.

The chain joins TRBV7-2 to TRBJ1-4; no reliable D call. Germline loops: CDR1 SGHTA, CDR2 FQGNSA. V lost 1 base, J lost 7 bases, and 13 bases lay in between. The CDR3 is made up of 15 amino acids. The CDR3 DNA sequence: TGTGCCAGCAGCTTAGGGTCGGGTGGGAGTGAAAAACTGTTTTTT. It codes for CASSLGSGGSEKLFF.

V and J are TRBV18 and TRBJ1-3; no clear D. There are 16 residues in the CDR3. Germline loops: CDR1 KGHSH, CDR2 LQKENI. V shed 0 bases and J shed 0 bases, with 9 bases lying between them. CDR3 protein: CASSPPVGSSGNTIYF. The CDR3 DNA sequence: TGTGCCAGCTCACCACCGGTAGGGAGCTCTGGAAACACCATATATTTT.

CDR3 bases: TGTGCCAGCGGGGGCGCCCTGGGGGAGACCCAGTACTTC. This gives the protein CASGGALGETQYF. The chain carries TRBV27 and TRBJ2-5, with D perhaps matching TRBD1 (6 bases). V lost 8 bases and J 5 bases, leaving 15 bases between the germline ends. The CDR3 is 13 residues long. Germline V CDR1 and CDR2: MNHEY, SMNVEV (reference sequence).

The chain is built from TRBV6-1 and TRBJ2-7; 8 nucleotides line up with TRBD2. The CDR3 length is 15 residues. The J segment lost 0 bases and the V segment lost 0 bases, leaving 1 base of the junction unmatched. Germline CDR1 and CDR2: MNHNS and SASEGT. Here the CDR3 reads CASSEASGNSYEQYF. The CDR3 DNA is TGTGCCAGCAGTGAAGCTAGCGGGAACTCCTACGAGCAGTACTTC.

This clone has just one count. The chain recombines TRBV29-1 with TRBJ2-1, with 11 bases aligning to TRBD2. The V gene end was trimmed by 6 bases and the J gene end by 0 bases; junction bases not matched to a gene: 13. CDR1 is SQVTM, CDR2 ANQGSEA, per germline. The CDR3 length is 18 residues. The CDR3 spells CSVPMTSGATSSYNEQFF. In DNA, the CDR3 is TGCAGCGTGCCAATGACTAGCGGGGCAACTAGCTCCTACAATGAGCAGTTCTTC.

CDR3 DNA: TGTGCCAGCCGCGTAGACAGGAGATATTATGGCTACACCTTC. Its protein product is CASRVDRRYYGYTF. The V gene is TRBV28, the J gene TRBJ1-2; D may be TRBD1 (6 bases). Germline V lookup: CDR1 MDHEN, CDR2 SYDVKM. The CDR3 is 14 amino acids. V lost 8 bases and J 5 bases, leaving 18 bases between the germline ends.

The chain links TRBV10-2 to TRBJ2-3; the D gene is possibly TRBD2 (6 bases). V was trimmed by 7 bases and J by 2 bases, leaving 13 bases between them. The V gene's germline CDR1 is WSHSY and CDR2 SAAADI. The CDR3 has 14 amino acids. The CDR3 nucleotides are TGCGCCAGCAAGGAGGGAGTTAACACAGATACGCAGTATTTT. Translating it yields CASKEGVNTDTQYF.

This clone showed up just a few times. The genes are TRBV14 and TRBJ2-7; 9 nucleotides match TRBD2. The CDR3 contains 15 residues. Germline trimming cut 4 bases from V and 7 bases from J; bases unmatched to any gene: 11. Per germline, CDR1 SGHDN and CDR2 FVKESK. CDR3 nucleotides: TGTGCCAGCAGCCTTATAGCGGGGGCCCCCGGGGAGCAGTACTTC. Translating it yields CASSLIAGAPGEQYF.

This clone has only one observation. The rearrangement links TRBV5-4 to TRBJ1-2; TRBD1 matches at 8 bases. With 7 bases clipped from V and 2 bases from J, the junction kept 4 bases outside the gene matches. CDR1 SGHNT and CDR2 YYREEE come from the germline V gene (reference sequence). This CDR3 is built from 13 residues. CDR3 sequence reads: CASHQGANYGYTF. The CDR3 DNA sequence: TGTGCCAGCCACCAGGGGGCGAACTATGGCTACACCTTC. The full variable domain, with the rest looked up from reference TRBV5-4 and TRBJ1-2, is ETGVTQSPTHLIKTRGQQVTLRCSSQSGHNTVSWYQQALGQGPQFIFQYYREEENGRGNFPPRFSGLQFPNYSSELNVNALELDDSALYLCASHQGANYGYTFGSGTRLTVV.